Each of the 24 T cell receptor beta chains below was sequenced from the same sample in a study of T cell responses to AZD1222 COVID-19 vaccine. Generated by immunoSEQ multiplex PCR, the TCRdb table keeps only in-frame clones and is missing some. The sample consists of about 110,000 clones, 80% to 95% of them appearing once. Here the sequenced sample was peripheral blood, taken on day 0 of AZD1222 vaccination. Receptor source: an adult in good health.

CDR3 amino acids: CSVRDGTYEQYF. CDR3 sequence (DNA): TGCAGCGTACGGGACGGGACCTACGAGCAGTACTTC. The chain is built from TRBV29-1 and TRBJ2-7; D possibly uses TRBD1 or TRBD2 (5 bases each). Trimming took off 6 bases at V and 2 bases at J, with 11 bases between the two ends. The CDR3 consists of 12 residues. The germline V gene encodes CDR1 SQVTM and CDR2 ANQGSEA.

V is TRBV10-1 and J is TRBJ2-1, with TRBD2 matching 7 bases. Losses at the gene ends were 7 bases for V and 4 bases for J; bases not matched to a gene: 4. Germline assignment: CDR1 WNHNN and CDR2 SYGVQD (reference sequence). The CDR3 consists of 13 residues. CDR3 DNA: TGCGCCAGCACAGCGGGGAAATACAATGAGCAGTTCTTC. Translation: CASTAGKYNEQFF.

J is TRBJ1-1 and V is TRBV11-3; unclear D gene. CDR3 size: 12 residues. The ends were cut back, 3 bases at V and 5 bases at J, with 7 bases in the middle. The germline V gene has CDR1 SGHNT and CDR2 YENEEA. The CDR3 DNA sequence: TGTGCCAGCAGCTTTAAAGCAACTGAAGCTTTCTTT. This gives the protein CASSFKATEAFF.

The chain uses TRBV7-9 and TRBJ2-7; TRBD1 is a possible D gene (5 bases). V gave up 5 bases and J gave up 6 bases, with 17 bases separating them. Germline loops: CDR1 SEHNR, CDR2 FQNEAQ (reference sequence). The CDR3 spans 14 residues. Written as DNA, the CDR3 is TGTGCCAGCAGCAAAGGGGCTGGGGAAGGCGAGCAGTACTTC. Amino acids: CASSKGAGEGEQYF.

V usage is TRBV6-5 and J usage is TRBJ2-7; D might be TRBD2 (5 bases). Germline CDR1 and CDR2: MNHEY and SVGAGI. Trimming removed 6 bases at V and 0 bases at J, with 12 bases between. This CDR3 region has 14 residues. The CDR3 DNA is TGTGCCAGCAGGGAGGCTAGTATCTCCTACGAGCAGTACTTC. It translates to CASREASISYEQYF.

The V gene is TRBV20-1, the J gene TRBJ2-2; unclear D gene. Trimming left V 3 bases short and J 6 bases short, with 14 bases between. This CDR3 has 14 amino acids. Germline V gives CDR1 DFQATT, CDR2 SNEGSKA (reference sequence). CDR3 loop: CSASAGRSSGELFF. The CDR3 DNA reads as TGCAGTGCTAGTGCCGGCAGGTCGTCCGGGGAGCTGTTTTTT.

Turning to this clone: In the same sample, other DNA sequences code for this CDR3. This chain uses TRBV30 with TRBJ2-1; D not certain. Germline lookup yields CDR1 GTSNPN and CDR2 SVGIG (reference sequence). V shed 0 bases and J shed 4 bases, with 7 bases lying between them. The CDR3 is 13 amino acids. In DNA form, the CDR3 reads TGTGCCTGGAGTGTCGGCGGATACAATGAGCAGTTCTTC. Translation gives CAWSVGGYNEQFF.

The V and J genes are TRBV7-2 and TRBJ1-2; 9 positions match TRBD1. CDR3 length: 16 residues. Per germline, CDR1 SGHTA and CDR2 FQGNSA. Germline trimming cut 0 bases from V and 2 bases from J; bases unmatched to any gene: 4. The CDR3 DNA sequence: TGTGCCAGCAGCTTAGCCCCTACAGGGGGCAACTATGGCTACACCTTC. Protein sequence: CASSLAPTGGNYGYTF.

The CDR3 reads CASSQAVNRGPMNTEAFF. The CDR3 DNA sequence: TGCGCCAGCAGCCAAGCTGTCAACCGGGGGCCTATGAACACTGAAGCTTTCTTT. The V gene is TRBV4-1, the J gene TRBJ1-1; D is perhaps TRBD1 (6 bases). Germline V CDR1 and CDR2: MGHRA, YSYEKL. V was pared by 1 base and J by 0 bases, with 18 bases between. This CDR3 is built from 18 residues.

This clone has just one count. V is TRBV29-1 and J is TRBJ1-1; D is undetermined. The V gene's germline CDR1 is SQVTM and CDR2 ANQGSEA. V was shortened by 8 bases and J by 4 bases, with 14 bases between the two germline ends. The length of the CDR3 is 12 residues. CDR3 residues: CSPAKVATEAFF. CDR3 DNA sequence: TGCAGCCCGGCGAAGGTGGCCACTGAAGCTTTCTTT.

This clone is a singleton in its sample. V usage is TRBV28 and J usage is TRBJ2-7, with D tentatively TRBD2 (6 bases). Trimming removed 4 bases from V and 5 bases from J, with 15 bases in between. The CDR3 is 14 amino acids. From germline, CDR1 is MDHEN and CDR2 SYDVKM. Written as DNA, the CDR3 is TGTGCCAGCAGTTCCCCGAAACGCGGGAACGAGCAGTACTTC. As protein: CASSSPKRGNEQYF.

The CDR3 loop is CASSQLQGFNEKLFF. The CDR3 DNA is TGCGCCAGCAGCCAACTTCAGGGGTTCAATGAAAAACTGTTTTTT. The genes are TRBV4-1 and TRBJ1-4; a possible D gene is TRBD1 (6 bases). In germline, CDR1 is MGHRA, CDR2 YSYEKL. The CDR3 runs 15 residues. The V end was cut by 2 bases, the J end by 5 bases, with 12 bases between.

The J gene is TRBJ1-6, the V gene TRBV4-2; no clear D. This CDR3 spans 14 amino acids. V lost 0 bases, J lost 13 bases, and 13 bases lay in between. Germline V CDR1 and CDR2: LGHNA, YNFKEQ. The CDR3, as DNA: TGTGCCAGCAGCCAAGAACCTTCGGAATTCCCCCTCCACTTT. As protein: CASSQEPSEFPLHF.

V and J are TRBV14 and TRBJ2-1; D might be TRBD1 (6 bases). Germline CDR1 and CDR2: SGHDN and FVKESK. The CDR3 runs 15 residues. V gave up 4 bases and J gave up 3 bases, with 13 bases separating them. CDR3 DNA: TGTGCCAGCAGCCCATCAGGGACACTCTACAATGAGCAGTTCTTC. This encodes CASSPSGTLYNEQFF.

The chain couples TRBV24-1 to TRBJ1-4; TRBD1 aligns across 7 bases. J gave up 8 bases and V 3 bases, and 11 bases lay outside the gene matches. The CDR3 covers 16 residues. Germline-derived CDR1 and CDR2 are KGHDR and SFDVKD. CDR3 in DNA: TGTGCCACCAGTGATCCAACAGGGGCGTGGGGAGAAAAACTGTTTTTT. Translated: CATSDPTGAWGEKLFF.

Here the CDR3 DNA reads TGTGCCAGCAGCCGACAGGGCGCAGAGACCCAGTACTTC. Encoded protein: CASSRQGAETQYF. V gene TRBV7-9 combines with J gene TRBJ2-5; TRBD1 aligns across 7 bases. The V gene end was trimmed by 5 bases and the J gene end by 4 bases; junction bases not matched to a gene: 4. The CDR3 runs 13 residues. Germline V gene data show CDR1 as SEHNR and CDR2 as FQNEAQ (reference sequence). The whole variable domain, remainder taken from reference TRBV7-9 and TRBJ2-5, is DTGVSQNPRHKITKRGQNVTFRCDPISEHNRLYWYRQTLGQGPEFLTYFQNEAQLEKSRLLSDRFSAERPKGSFSTLEIQRTEQGDSAMYLCASSRQGAETQYFGPGTRLLVL.

Here the CDR3 DNA reads TGTGCCAGCAGTTTAGGGGTCTACGAGCAGTACTTC. Its translation is CASSLGVYEQYF. The chain uses TRBV28 and TRBJ2-7; D gene ambiguous. V was cut by 2 bases and J by 3 bases, with 5 bases left in between. Germline values: CDR1 MDHEN, CDR2 SYDVKM. This CDR3 is built from 12 residues.

V usage is TRBV3-1 (or the pseudogene TRBV3-2) and J usage is TRBJ1-5; D possibly corresponds to TRBD1 (5 bases). The germline V gene encodes CDR1 LGHDT and CDR2 YNNKEL (reference sequence). There are 15 residues in the CDR3. V was trimmed by 1 base and J by 4 bases, leaving 11 bases between them. The CDR3, as DNA: TGTGCCAGCAGCCAAGCTTCCGCAGGGAATCAGCCCCAGCATTTT. As protein: CASSQASAGNQPQHF.

The rearrangement uses TRBV3-1 (or the pseudogene TRBV3-2) and TRBJ1-5; a weak D match, TRBD1 (5 bases). The CDR3 has 15 residues. Germline CDR1 is LGHDT and CDR2 is YNNKEL (reference sequence). Trimming pared 0 bases from V and 7 bases from J, leaving 13 bases between. The chain's CDR3 is CASSQDGRAGQPQHF. The CDR3, as DNA: TGTGCCAGCAGCCAAGATGGCAGGGCAGGACAGCCCCAGCATTTT.

The V gene is TRBV7-9, the J gene TRBJ2-7, with D unclear. The CDR3 length is 13 residues. CDR1 and CDR2 (germline): SEHNR, FQNEAQ (reference sequence). V lost 7 bases to trimming and J lost 6 bases, with 16 bases between them. The DNA of the CDR3 is TGTGCCAGCACCCCTAGTTTGACCGGCGAGCAGTACTTC. It yields the protein CASTPSLTGEQYF.

This clone was seen only once. The chain uses TRBV3-1 (or the pseudogene TRBV3-2) and TRBJ1-1; D is unresolved. The CDR3 covers 14 residues. V dropped 0 bases and J dropped 4 bases, with 9 bases sitting between them. CDR1 LGHDT and CDR2 YNNKEL come from the germline V gene (reference sequence). The CDR3 DNA reads TGTGCCAGCAGCCAAGATCTGGGGTCCACTGAAGCTTTCTTT. This codes for CASSQDLGSTEAFF.

The chain couples TRBV19 to TRBJ1-5; 9 positions match TRBD1. Germline V gives CDR1 LNHDA, CDR2 SQIVND (reference sequence). Trimming cost V 5 bases and J 3 bases; bases outside gene matches: 11. The CDR3 sequence is 17 residues long. The CDR3 loop reads CASSPYPGQGYNQPQHF. The CDR3 nucleotides are TGTGCCAGTAGTCCTTACCCGGGACAGGGCTACAATCAGCCCCAGCATTTT.

The rearrangement links TRBV3-1 (or the pseudogene TRBV3-2) to TRBJ1-3; the match to TRBD1 covers 8 bases. The CDR3 covers 14 residues. V gave up 7 bases and J gave up 3 bases; unmatched junction bases: 5. CDR1 and CDR2 (germline): LGHDT, YNNKEL (reference sequence). CDR3 sequence (DNA): TGTGCCAGCACCCCGGGGACAGGTGGAAACACCATATATTTT. Protein product: CASTPGTGGNTIYF.

J is TRBJ1-6 and V is TRBV7-9; D is unclear. CDR3 size: 14 residues. The germline CDR1 and CDR2 sequences are SEHNR and FQNEAQ (reference sequence). The V end was cut by 1 base, the J end by 3 bases, with 4 bases between. CDR3 sequence: CASSLDNYNSPLHF. CDR3 in DNA: TGTGCCAGCAGCTTAGACAACTATAATTCACCCCTCCACTTT.